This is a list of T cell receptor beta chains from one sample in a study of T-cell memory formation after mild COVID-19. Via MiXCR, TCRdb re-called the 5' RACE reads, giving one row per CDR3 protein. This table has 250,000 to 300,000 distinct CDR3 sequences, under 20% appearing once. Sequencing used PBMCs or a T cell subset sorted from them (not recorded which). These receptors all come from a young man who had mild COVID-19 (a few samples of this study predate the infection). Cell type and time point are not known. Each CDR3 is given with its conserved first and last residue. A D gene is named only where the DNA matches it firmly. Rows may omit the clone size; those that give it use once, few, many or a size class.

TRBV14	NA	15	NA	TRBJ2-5	CASSPLERGAETQYF	TGTGCCAGCAGCCCCCTCGAACGGGGGGCGGAGACCCAGTACTTC
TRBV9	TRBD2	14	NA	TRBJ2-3	CASSPDPAGGTQYF	TGTGCCAGCAGCCCAGACCCCGCGGGGGGGACGCAGTATTTT
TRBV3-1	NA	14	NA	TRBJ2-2	CASRALAVAGELFF	TGTGCCAGCAGGGCGTTGGCCGTCGCCGGGGAGCTGTTTTTT
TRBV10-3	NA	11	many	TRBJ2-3	CAISEQYTQYF	TGTGCCATCAGTGAGCAATATACGCAGTATTTT
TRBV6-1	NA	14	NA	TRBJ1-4	CASSADLVDEKLFF	TGTGCCAGCAGTGCGGACCTTGTAGACGAAAAACTGTTTTTT
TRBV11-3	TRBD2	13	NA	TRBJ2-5	CASAGGAEETQYF	TGTGCCAGTGCCGGGGGGGCGGAGGAGACCCAGTACTTC
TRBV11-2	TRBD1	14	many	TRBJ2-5	CASRRTGTEETQYF	TGTGCCAGCAGAAGGACAGGGACGGAAGAGACCCAGTACTTC
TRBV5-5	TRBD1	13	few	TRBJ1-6	CASSLIRGAPLHF	TGTGCCAGCAGCTTGATCAGGGGGGCACCCCTCCACTTT
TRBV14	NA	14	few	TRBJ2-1	CASSHWSLYNEQFF	TGTGCCAGCAGCCACTGGAGCCTCTACAATGAGCAGTTCTTC
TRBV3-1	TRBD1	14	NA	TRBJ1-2	CASSQMGQIYGYTF	TGTGCCAGCAGCCAAATGGGACAGATCTATGGCTACACCTTC
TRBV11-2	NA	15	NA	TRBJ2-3	CASSSLAIFTDTQYF	TGTGCCAGCAGCTCTCTAGCTATCTTCACAGATACGCAGTATTTT
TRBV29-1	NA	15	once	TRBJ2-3	CSVGVVPWDTDTQYF	TGCAGCGTTGGGGTTGTCCCTTGGGACACAGATACGCAGTATTTT
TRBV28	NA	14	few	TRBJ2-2	CASTKGQAGGELFF	TGTGCCAGCACCAAGGGGCAGGCCGGCGGGGAGCTGTTTTTT
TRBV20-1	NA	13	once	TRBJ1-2	CSALPGQLNGYTF	TGCAGTGCCCTCCCGGGCCAGTTGAATGGCTACACCTTC
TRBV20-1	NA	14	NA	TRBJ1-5	CSARERLGHQPQQF	TGCAGTGCTAGAGAACGTCTGGGGCATCAGCCCCAGCAATTT
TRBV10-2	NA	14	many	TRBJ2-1	CASSEWGEGGEQFF	TGCGCCAGCAGTGAGTGGGGGGAAGGAGGTGAGCAGTTCTTC
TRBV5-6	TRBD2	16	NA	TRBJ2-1	CASRLPGLGNYNEQFF	TGTGCCAGCAGACTCCCGGGACTAGGGAACTACAATGAGCAGTTCTTC
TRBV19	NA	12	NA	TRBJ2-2	CASRLGAGELFF	TGTGCCAGTAGACTGGGGGCCGGGGAGCTGTTTTTT
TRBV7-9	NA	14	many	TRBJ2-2	CASSLRGSSGELFF	TGTGCCAGCAGCTTGAGGGGGTCGTCCGGGGAGCTGTTTTTT
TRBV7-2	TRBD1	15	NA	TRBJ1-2	CASSIQGTVNYGYTF	TGTGCCAGCAGCATACAAGGGACAGTCAACTATGGCTACACCTTC
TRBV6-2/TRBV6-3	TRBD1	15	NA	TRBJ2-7	CASSYPGTGAIEQYF	TGTGCCAGCAGTTACCCCGGGACAGGGGCCATCGAGCAGTACTTC
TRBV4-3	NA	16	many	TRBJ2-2	CASSPVLLLGTGELFF	TGCGCCAGCAGCCCCGTCCTCCTCTTGGGGACCGGGGAGCTGTTTTTT
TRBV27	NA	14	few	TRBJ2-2	CASARASNTGELFF	TGTGCCAGCGCTCGGGCCTCGAACACCGGGGAGCTGTTTTTT
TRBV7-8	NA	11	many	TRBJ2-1	CASSPSGEQFF	TGTGCCAGCAGTCCAAGCGGTGAGCAGTTCTTC
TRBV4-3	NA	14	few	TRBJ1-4	CASSRQKSFEKLFF	TGCGCCAGCAGCCGACAGAAGAGTTTTGAAAAACTGTTTTTT
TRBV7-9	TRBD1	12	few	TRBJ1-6	CASSLQGYSLHF	TGTGCCAGCAGCCTACAGGGGTATTCCCTCCACTTT
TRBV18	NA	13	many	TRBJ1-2	CASSPTLHYGYTF	TGTGCCAGCTCACCGACTCTACACTATGGCTACACCTTC
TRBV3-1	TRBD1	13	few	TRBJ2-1	CACKGQGFNEQFF	TGTGCCTGCAAAGGACAGGGATTCAATGAGCAGTTCTTC
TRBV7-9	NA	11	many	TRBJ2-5	CASSKQETQYF	TGTGCCAGCAGCAAACAAGAGACCCAGTACTTC
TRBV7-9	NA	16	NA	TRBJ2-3	CASSPRRGYRADTQYF	TGTGCCAGCAGCCCCCGCCGGGGATATCGAGCAGATACGCAGTATTTT
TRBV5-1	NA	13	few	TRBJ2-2	CASRGADTGELFF	TGCGCCAGCCGGGGGGCGGACACCGGGGAGCTGTTTTTT
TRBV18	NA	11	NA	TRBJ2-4	CASSPDSIQYF	TGTGCCAGCTCACCAGACAGTATCCAGTACTTC
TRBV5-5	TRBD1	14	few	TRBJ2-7	CASSLGTERREQYF	TGTGCCAGCAGCTTAGGGACAGAGAGGCGGGAGCAGTACTTC
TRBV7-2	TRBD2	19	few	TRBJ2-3	CASSSIWIAGGGDTDTQYF	TGTGCCAGCAGCTCCATATGGATAGCGGGGGGCGGTGACACAGATACGCAGTATTTT
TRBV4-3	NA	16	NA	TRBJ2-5	CASSLTAVEDSETQYF	TGCGCCAGCAGCCTGACAGCGGTGGAGGATTCGGAGACCCAGTACTTC
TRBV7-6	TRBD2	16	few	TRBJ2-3	CASSLWAGGRADTQYF	TGTGCCAGCAGCTTATGGGCGGGGGGGCGTGCAGATACGCAGTATTTT
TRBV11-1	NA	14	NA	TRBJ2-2	CASSFQRVAGELFF	TGTGCCAGCAGCTTTCAGCGTGTTGCCGGGGAGCTGTTTTTT
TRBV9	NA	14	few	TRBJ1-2	CASSVDGSPIGYTF	TGTGCCAGCAGCGTAGATGGGTCTCCCATTGGCTACACCTTC
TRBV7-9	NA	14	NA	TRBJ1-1	CASSGGTRGTEAFF	TGTGCCAGCAGCGGGGGGACTCGAGGGACTGAAGCTTTCTTT